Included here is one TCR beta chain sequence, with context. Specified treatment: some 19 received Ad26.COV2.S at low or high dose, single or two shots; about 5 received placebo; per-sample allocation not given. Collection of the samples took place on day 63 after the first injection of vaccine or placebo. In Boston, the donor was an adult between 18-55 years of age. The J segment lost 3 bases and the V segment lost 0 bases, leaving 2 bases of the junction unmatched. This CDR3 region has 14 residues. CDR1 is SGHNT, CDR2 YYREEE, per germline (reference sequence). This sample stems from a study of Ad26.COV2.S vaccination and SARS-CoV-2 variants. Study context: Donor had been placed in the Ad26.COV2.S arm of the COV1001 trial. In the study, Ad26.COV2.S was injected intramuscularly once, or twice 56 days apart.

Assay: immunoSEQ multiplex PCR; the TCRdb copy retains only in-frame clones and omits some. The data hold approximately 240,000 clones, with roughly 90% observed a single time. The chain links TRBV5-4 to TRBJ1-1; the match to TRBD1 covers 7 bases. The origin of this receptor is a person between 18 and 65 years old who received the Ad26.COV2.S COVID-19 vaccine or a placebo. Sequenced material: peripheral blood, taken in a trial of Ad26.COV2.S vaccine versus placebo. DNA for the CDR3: TGTGCCAGCAGCTTGGGGACAGGCGACACTGAAGCTTTCTTT. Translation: CASSLGTGDTEAFF.